A selection of T cell receptor beta chains follows, all from one sample in a study of T cells after yellow fever vaccination. TCRdb re-called the 5' RACE reads through MiXCR, storing one row per CDR3 protein. Of 250,000 to 350,000 distinct CDR3 sequences listed, around 10% were seen once; the top ten hold around 3.3%. This material consisted of CD4+ T cells sorted from PBMCs, taken 5 days after the yellow fever booster vaccination. The receptors were gathered from a man aged 18 to 29 who received the YFV17D yellow fever vaccine. Both conserved end residues are part of each CDR3. Fields, in order: clone size, V gene, J gene, D gene, CDR3 DNA, CDR3 protein. The D gene is left open where the match is weak. Expanded clones get a size class; other rows say once, few or many, or leave the size out.

size: few; V: TRBV6-1; J: TRBJ1-3; D: NA; DNA: TGTGCCAGCAGTGACGGGTACACCATATATTTT; CDR3: CASSDGYTIYF
size: many; V: TRBV27; J: TRBJ2-5; D: TRBD1; DNA: TGTGCCAGCAGACCATATTGGGGACAGGACCAAGAGACCCAGTACTTC; CDR3: CASRPYWGQDQETQYF
size: few; V: TRBV7-2; J: TRBJ2-3; D: TRBD2; DNA: TGTGCCAGCAGCCCTAGCGGGGGGGCCGTCAGGACAGATACGCAGTATTTT; CDR3: CASSPSGGAVRTDTQYF
size: few; V: TRBV2; J: TRBJ1-5; D: NA; DNA: TGTGCCAGCAAATTCGGGCTACGCGTCAATCAGCCCCAGCATTTT; CDR3: CASKFGLRVNQPQHF
size: NA; V: TRBV7-7; J: TRBJ2-6; D: TRBD2; DNA: TGTGCTAGCGGGAGGGACTTTGGGGCCAACGTCCTGACTTTC; CDR3: CASGRDFGANVLTF
size: many; V: TRBV7-6; J: TRBJ2-2; D: TRBD2; DNA: TGTGCCAGCAGCTCCAATCCCGGGACTAGCGCCCCCGGGGAGCTGTTTTTT; CDR3: CASSSNPGTSAPGELFF
size: NA; V: TRBV9; J: TRBJ2-5; D: TRBD2; DNA: TGTGCCAGCAGCGTAGCCATAGCGGGGGAAGAGACCCAGTACTTC; CDR3: CASSVAIAGEETQYF
size: NA; V: TRBV12-3/TRBV12-4; J: TRBJ2-1; D: NA; DNA: TGTGCCAGCAGTTTAGGGGTAACCAATGAGCAGTTCTTC; CDR3: CASSLGVTNEQFF
size: many; V: TRBV6-2/TRBV6-3; J: TRBJ1-1; D: TRBD1; DNA: TGTGCCAGCAGTCCTTTTCGGGTCCGGACAGGGAACACTGAAGCTTTCTTT; CDR3: CASSPFRVRTGNTEAFF
size: few; V: TRBV24-1; J: TRBJ2-5; D: NA; DNA: TGTGCCACCGCCGATGGGCAGGGTCTGGAGACCCAGTACTTC; CDR3: CATADGQGLETQYF
size: few; V: TRBV4-3; J: TRBJ2-1; D: TRBD2; DNA: TGCGCCAGCAGCCAAGAGGAGGGACTAGAGTACAATGAGCAGTTCTTC; CDR3: CASSQEEGLEYNEQFF
size: NA; V: TRBV20-1; J: TRBJ2-3; D: NA; DNA: TGCAGTGCCAGTCCAGTTCGGGGTAATACAGATACGCAGTATTTT; CDR3: CSASPVRGNTDTQYF
size: many; V: TRBV4-3; J: TRBJ1-4; D: TRBD1; DNA: TGCGCCAGCAGCCAAGAGGCGAGGGGGCCAACTAATGAAAAACTGTTTTTT; CDR3: CASSQEARGPTNEKLFF
size: many; V: TRBV20-1; J: TRBJ2-2; D: TRBD2; DNA: TGCAGTGCGCCGACTAGCGGGGCACTCATAAACACCGGGGAGCTGTTTTTT; CDR3: CSAPTSGALINTGELFF
size: many; V: TRBV11-2; J: TRBJ2-5; D: NA; DNA: TGTGCCAGCAGCCCGATTCCCGGGCTGCGAGAGACCCAGTACTTC; CDR3: CASSPIPGLRETQYF
size: few; V: TRBV11-2; J: TRBJ2-1; D: TRBD2; DNA: TGTGCCAGCAGCTTGGCGGGGGGTGCTGGTTACTACAATGAGCAGTTCTTC; CDR3: CASSLAGGAGYYNEQFF
size: NA; V: TRBV6-2/TRBV6-3; J: TRBJ2-5; D: NA; DNA: TGTGCCAGCACCCAGAGGGCTGTACAAGAGACCCAGTACTTC; CDR3: CASTQRAVQETQYF
size: many; V: TRBV12-3/TRBV12-4; J: TRBJ1-4; D: NA; DNA: TGTGCCAGCAGCCTCACAGGCCGTAATGAAAAACTGTTTTTT; CDR3: CASSLTGRNEKLFF
size: few; V: TRBV5-1; J: TRBJ2-5; D: NA; DNA: TGCGCCAGCAGCTTGCCCTCTTCCCAAGAGACCCAGTACTTC; CDR3: CASSLPSSQETQYF
size: few; V: TRBV9; J: TRBJ1-1; D: NA; DNA: TGTGCCAGCAGCGTAGCCCCAGAAAACACTGAAGCTTTCTTT; CDR3: CASSVAPENTEAFF
size: NA; V: TRBV7-2; J: TRBJ2-5; D: NA; DNA: TGTGCCAGCAGTTTGCACGGGGCACAAGAGACCCAGTACTTC; CDR3: CASSLHGAQETQYF
size: NA; V: TRBV25-1; J: TRBJ1-4; D: NA; DNA: TGTGCCAGCAGTGCCCACAGGAATGAAAAACTGTTTTTT; CDR3: CASSAHRNEKLFF
size: many; V: TRBV5-1; J: TRBJ2-5; D: NA; DNA: TGCGCCAGCAGCCACACACTGGACACGATTGTCTTC; CDR3: CASSHTLDTIVF
size: NA; V: TRBV20-1; J: TRBJ1-1; D: TRBD1; DNA: TGCAGTGCTCTTGGACAGGGGATGAACACTGAAGCTTTCTTT; CDR3: CSALGQGMNTEAFF
size: many; V: TRBV4-1; J: TRBJ2-5; D: NA; DNA: TGCGCCTCCGGAAGGGCGGGCAGCCAAGAGACCCAGTACTTC; CDR3: CASGRAGSQETQYF
size: NA; V: TRBV3-1; J: TRBJ2-5; D: NA; DNA: TGTGCCAGCAGCCAAGGCCAGTCCGGGCAAGAGACCCAGTACTTC; CDR3: CASSQGQSGQETQYF
size: NA; V: TRBV6-2/TRBV6-3; J: TRBJ2-5; D: TRBD2; DNA: TGTGCCAGCAACGAAAGGACTAGCGGGGAAGAGACCCAGTACTTC; CDR3: CASNERTSGEETQYF
size: NA; V: TRBV5-1; J: TRBJ2-1; D: TRBD2; DNA: TGCGCCAGCAGCGTGCTAGCGGGGGGGCCCCATGAGCAGTTCTTC; CDR3: CASSVLAGGPHEQFF